One TCR beta chain is described in this entry. What it recognizes is unknown. This sample is part of a study of T cell clonotyping in hematopoietic cell transplantation. General study results and limits: At the given depth, recipient repertoires were over 95% de novo clonotypes. Pathologically expanded recipient clonotypes increased progressively from day 30 to day 180 as diversity fell.

The data were produced by immunoSEQ multiplex PCR, yet TCRdb's version contains in-frame clones alone and is incomplete. Of some 40,000 clones in the sample, roughly 92% were seen once. The CDR3 runs to 16 residues. Germline CDR1 is SQVTM and CDR2 is ANQGSEA. With 6 bases clipped from V and 0 bases from J, the junction kept 8 bases outside the gene matches. Material for sequencing was peripheral blood mononuclear cells. The chain employs TRBV29-1 and TRBJ1-1; 12 positions agree with TRBD1. This TCR came from a woman aged 50 to 60 in good health. Some clones in this sample may be carry-over from other donors' samples. CDR3 in amino acids: CSVPGTGGLLNTEAFF. DNA of the CDR3: TGCAGCGTCCCCGGGACAGGGGGCCTACTGAACACTGAAGCTTTCTTT.